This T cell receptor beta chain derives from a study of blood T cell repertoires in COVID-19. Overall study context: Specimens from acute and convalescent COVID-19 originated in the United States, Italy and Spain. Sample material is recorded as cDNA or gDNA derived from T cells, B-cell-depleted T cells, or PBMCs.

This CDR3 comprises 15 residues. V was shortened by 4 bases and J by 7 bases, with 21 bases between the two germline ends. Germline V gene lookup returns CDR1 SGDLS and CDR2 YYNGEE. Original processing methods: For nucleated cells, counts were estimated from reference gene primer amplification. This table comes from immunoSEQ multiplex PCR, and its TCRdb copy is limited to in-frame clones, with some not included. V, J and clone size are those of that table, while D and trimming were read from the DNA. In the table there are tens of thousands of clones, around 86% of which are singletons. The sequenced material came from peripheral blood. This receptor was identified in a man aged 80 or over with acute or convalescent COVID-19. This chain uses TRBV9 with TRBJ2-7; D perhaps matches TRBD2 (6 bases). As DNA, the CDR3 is TGTGCCAGCAGCCCATATAGCGGCACAGCAGGAGAGCAGTACTTC. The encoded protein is CASSPYSGTAGEQYF.